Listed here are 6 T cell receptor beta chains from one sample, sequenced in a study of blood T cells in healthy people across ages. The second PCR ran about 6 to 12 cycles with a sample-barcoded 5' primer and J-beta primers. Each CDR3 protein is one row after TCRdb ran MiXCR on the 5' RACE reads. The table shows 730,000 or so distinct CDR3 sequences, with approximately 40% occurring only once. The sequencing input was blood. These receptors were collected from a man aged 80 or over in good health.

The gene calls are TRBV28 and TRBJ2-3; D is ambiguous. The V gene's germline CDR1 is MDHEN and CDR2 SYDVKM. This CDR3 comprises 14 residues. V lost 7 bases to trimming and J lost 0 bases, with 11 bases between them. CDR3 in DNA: TGTGCCAGCAAGAAAGCGCAAAGCACAGATACGCAGTATTTT. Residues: CASKKAQSTDTQYF.

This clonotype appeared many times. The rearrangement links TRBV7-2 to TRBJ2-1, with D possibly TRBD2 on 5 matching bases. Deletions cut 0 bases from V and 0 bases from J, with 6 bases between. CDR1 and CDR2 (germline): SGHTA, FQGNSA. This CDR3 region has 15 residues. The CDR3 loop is CASSLAGVSYNEQFF. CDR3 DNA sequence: TGTGCCAGCAGCTTAGCGGGAGTCTCCTACAATGAGCAGTTCTTC.

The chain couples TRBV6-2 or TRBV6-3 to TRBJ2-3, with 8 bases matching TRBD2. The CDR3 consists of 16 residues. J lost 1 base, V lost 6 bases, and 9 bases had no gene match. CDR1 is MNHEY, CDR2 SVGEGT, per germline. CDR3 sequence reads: CASSLTRRGGTDTQYF. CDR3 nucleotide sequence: TGTGCCAGCAGCTTAACCCGGCGGGGGGGCACAGATACGCAGTATTTT.

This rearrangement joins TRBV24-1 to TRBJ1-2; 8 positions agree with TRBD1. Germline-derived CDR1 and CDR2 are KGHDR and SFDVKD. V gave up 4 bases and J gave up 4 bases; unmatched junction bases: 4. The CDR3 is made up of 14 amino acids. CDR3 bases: TGTGCCACCAGTGACAGGGGGCGCGGCTATGGCTACACCTTC. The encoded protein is CATSDRGRGYGYTF.

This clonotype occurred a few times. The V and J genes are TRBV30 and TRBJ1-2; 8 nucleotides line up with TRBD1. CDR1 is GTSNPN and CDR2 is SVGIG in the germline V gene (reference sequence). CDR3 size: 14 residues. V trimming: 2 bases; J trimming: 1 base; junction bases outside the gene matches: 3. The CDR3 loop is CAWSPDRGNYGYTF. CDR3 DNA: TGTGCCTGGAGTCCCGACAGGGGTAACTATGGCTACACCTTC. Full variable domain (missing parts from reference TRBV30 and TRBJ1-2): SQTIHQWPATLVQPVGSPLSLECTVEGTSNPNLYWYRQAAGRGLQLLFYSVGIGQISSEVPQNLSASRPQDRQFILSSKKLLLSDSGFYLCAWSPDRGNYGYTFGSGTRLTVV.

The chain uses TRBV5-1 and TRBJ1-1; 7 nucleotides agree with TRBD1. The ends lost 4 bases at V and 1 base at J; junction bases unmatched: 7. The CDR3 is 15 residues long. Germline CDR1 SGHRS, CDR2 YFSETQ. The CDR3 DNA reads TGCGCCAGCAGCCAAACAGGGGCGACGAACACTGAAGCTTTCTTT. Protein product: CASSQTGATNTEAFF.